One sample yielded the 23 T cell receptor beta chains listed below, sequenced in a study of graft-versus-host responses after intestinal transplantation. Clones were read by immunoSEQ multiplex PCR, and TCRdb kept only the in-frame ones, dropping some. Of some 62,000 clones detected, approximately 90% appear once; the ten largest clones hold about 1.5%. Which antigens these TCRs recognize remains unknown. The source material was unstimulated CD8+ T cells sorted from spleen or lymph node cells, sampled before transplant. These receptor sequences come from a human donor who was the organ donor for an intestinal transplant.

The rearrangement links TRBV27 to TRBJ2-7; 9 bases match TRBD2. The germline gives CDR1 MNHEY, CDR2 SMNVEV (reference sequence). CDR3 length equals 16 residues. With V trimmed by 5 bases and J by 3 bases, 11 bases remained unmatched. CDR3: CASSPPGLAFLYEQYF. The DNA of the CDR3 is TGTGCCAGCAGTCCCCCCGGACTAGCGTTCCTCTACGAGCAGTACTTC.

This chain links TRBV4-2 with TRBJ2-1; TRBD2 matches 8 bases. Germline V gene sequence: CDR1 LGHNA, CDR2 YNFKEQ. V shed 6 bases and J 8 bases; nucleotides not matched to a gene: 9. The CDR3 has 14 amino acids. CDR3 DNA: TGTGCCAGCAGTCAGCGGGGGACTCGCGATGAGCAGTTCTTC. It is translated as CASSQRGTRDEQFF.

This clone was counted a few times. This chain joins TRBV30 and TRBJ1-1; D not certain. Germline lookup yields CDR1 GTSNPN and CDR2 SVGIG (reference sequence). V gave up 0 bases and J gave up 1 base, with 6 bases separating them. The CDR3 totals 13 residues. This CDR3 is CAWSVIGNTEAFF. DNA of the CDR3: TGTGCCTGGAGTGTAATCGGGAACACTGAAGCTTTCTTT.

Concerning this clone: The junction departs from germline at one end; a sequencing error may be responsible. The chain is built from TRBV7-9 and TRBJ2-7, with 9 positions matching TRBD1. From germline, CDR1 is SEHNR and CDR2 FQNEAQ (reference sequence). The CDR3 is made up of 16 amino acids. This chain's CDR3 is CASTLILGQGSDEQYF. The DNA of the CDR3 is TGTGCCAGCACCTTAATACTGGGACAGGGTTCGGACGAGCAGTACTTC.

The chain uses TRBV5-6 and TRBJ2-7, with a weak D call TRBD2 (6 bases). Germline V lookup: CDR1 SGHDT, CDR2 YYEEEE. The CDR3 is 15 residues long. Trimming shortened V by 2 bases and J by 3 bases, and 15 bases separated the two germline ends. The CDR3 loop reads CASSFGSGRRYEQYF. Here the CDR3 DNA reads TGTGCCAGCAGCTTTGGGTCAGGGAGGCGCTACGAGCAGTACTTC.

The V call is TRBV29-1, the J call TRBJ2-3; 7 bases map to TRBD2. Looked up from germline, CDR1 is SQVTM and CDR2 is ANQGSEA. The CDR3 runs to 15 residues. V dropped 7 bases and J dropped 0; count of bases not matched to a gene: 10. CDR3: CSGKPSGISTDTQYF. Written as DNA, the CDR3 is TGCAGCGGTAAGCCCAGCGGGATTAGCACAGATACGCAGTATTTT.

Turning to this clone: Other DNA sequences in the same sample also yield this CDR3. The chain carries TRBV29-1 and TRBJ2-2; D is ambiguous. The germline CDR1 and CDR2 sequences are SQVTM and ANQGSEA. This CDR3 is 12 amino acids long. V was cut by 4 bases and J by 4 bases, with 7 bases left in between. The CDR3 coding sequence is TGCAGCGTTGTGGGCAGCACCGGGGAGCTGTTTTTT. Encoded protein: CSVVGSTGELFF.

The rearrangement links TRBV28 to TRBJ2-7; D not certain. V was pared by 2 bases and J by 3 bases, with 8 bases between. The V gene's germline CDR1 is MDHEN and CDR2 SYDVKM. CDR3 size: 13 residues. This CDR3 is CASSLQDRYEQYF. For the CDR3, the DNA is TGTGCCAGCAGTTTACAGGATCGCTACGAGCAGTACTTC.

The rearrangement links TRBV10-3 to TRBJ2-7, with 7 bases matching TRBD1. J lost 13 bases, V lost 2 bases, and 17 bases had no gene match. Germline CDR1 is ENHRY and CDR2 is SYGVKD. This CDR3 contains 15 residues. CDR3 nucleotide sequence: TGTGCCATCAGTGAGCTTTATATAGGGACAGTGCTGAAATACTTC. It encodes CAISELYIGTVLKYF.

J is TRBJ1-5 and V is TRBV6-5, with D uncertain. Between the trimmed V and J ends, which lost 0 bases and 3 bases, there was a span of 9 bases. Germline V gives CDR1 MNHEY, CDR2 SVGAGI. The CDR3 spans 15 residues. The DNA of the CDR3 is TGTGCCAGCAGTTACTCTGGGCCGATCAATCAGCCCCAGCATTTT. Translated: CASSYSGPINQPQHF.

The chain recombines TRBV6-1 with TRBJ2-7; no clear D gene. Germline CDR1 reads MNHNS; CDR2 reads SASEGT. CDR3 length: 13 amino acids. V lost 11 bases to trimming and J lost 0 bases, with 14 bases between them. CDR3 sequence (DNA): TGTGCCTGCGTCGCGGCCCTCTCCTACGAGCAGTACTTC. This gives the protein CACVAALSYEQYF.

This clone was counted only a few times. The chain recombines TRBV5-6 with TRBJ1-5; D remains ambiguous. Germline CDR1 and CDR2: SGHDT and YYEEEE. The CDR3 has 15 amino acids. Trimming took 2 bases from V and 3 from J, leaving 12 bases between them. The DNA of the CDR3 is TGTGCCAGCAGCTTCGGAGGGTGGAACAATCAGCCCCAGCATTTT. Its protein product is CASSFGGWNNQPQHF. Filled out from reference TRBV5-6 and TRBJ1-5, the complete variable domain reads DAGVTQSPTHLIKTRGQQVTLRCSPKSGHDTVSWYQQALGQGPQFIFQYYEEEERQRGNFPDRFSGHQFPNYSSELNVNALLLGDSALYLCASSFGGWNNQPQHFGDGTRLSIL.

CDR3 sequence reads: CASSNYDRENTGELFF. The DNA of the CDR3 is TGTGCCAGCAGTAACTACGACAGGGAGAACACCGGGGAGCTGTTTTTT. The chain carries TRBV27 and TRBJ2-2; 7 nucleotides align to TRBD1. The germline V gene has CDR1 MNHEY and CDR2 SMNVEV (reference sequence). Losses at the gene ends were 5 bases for V and 1 base for J; bases not matched to a gene: 7. The CDR3 runs 16 residues.

This chain's CDR3 is CASSYSTGNEQFF. The CDR3 DNA reads as TGTGCCAGCAGTTACTCGACGGGGAATGAGCAGTTCTTC. The chain has TRBV27 and TRBJ2-1; D possibly corresponds to TRBD2 (5 bases). Trimming took off 4 bases at V and 7 bases at J, with 11 bases between the two ends. Germline V lookup: CDR1 MNHEY, CDR2 SMNVEV (reference sequence). The CDR3 has 13 residues.

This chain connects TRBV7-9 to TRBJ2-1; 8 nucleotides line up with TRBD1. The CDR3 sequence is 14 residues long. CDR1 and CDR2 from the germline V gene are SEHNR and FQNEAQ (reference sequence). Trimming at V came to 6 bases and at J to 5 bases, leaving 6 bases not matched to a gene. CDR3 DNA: TGTGCCAGCAGAACCCGGGACAGGAACAATGAGCAGTTCTTC. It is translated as CASRTRDRNNEQFF.

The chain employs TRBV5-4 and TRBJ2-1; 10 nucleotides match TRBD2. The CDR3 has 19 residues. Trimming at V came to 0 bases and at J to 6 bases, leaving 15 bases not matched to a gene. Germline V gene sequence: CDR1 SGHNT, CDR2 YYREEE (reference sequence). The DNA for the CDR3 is TGTGCCAGCAGCTTGGCCGGAAGCCTGGAGCGGGAGGGCCGCAATGAGCAGTTCTTC. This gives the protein CASSLAGSLEREGRNEQFF.

The CDR3 loop reads CASSMSGSGNTIYF. The CDR3 bases are TGCGCCAGCAGCATGTCAGGCTCTGGAAACACCATATATTTT. V gene TRBV5-1 combines with J gene TRBJ1-3; the D is unclear. This CDR3 is 14 amino acids long. CDR1 is SGHRS, CDR2 YFSETQ, per germline. Deletions cut 4 bases from V and 0 bases from J, with 8 bases between.

The CDR3 reads CASSPDFDSYNEQFF. The CDR3 DNA reads as TGTGCCAGCAGTCCCGACTTCGACTCCTACAATGAGCAGTTCTTC. The V gene is TRBV6-5, the J gene TRBJ2-1; D ambiguous. Germline lookup yields CDR1 MNHEY and CDR2 SVGAGI. The CDR3 is made up of 15 amino acids. V dropped 5 bases and J dropped 0 bases, with 11 bases sitting between them.

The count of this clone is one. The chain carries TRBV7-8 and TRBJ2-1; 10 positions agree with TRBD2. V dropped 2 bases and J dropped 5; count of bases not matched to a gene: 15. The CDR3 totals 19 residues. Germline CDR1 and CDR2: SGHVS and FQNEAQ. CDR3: CASSLREGLAGAENNEQFF. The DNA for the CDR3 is TGTGCCAGCAGCTTACGGGAGGGCCTAGCGGGAGCCGAAAACAATGAGCAGTTCTTC.

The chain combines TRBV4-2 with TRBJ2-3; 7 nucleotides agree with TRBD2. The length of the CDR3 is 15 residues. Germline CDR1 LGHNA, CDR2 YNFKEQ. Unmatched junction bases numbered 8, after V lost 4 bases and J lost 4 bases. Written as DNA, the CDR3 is TGTGCCAGCAGCCCACGGGCGGGGGAGGCAGATACGCAGTATTTT. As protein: CASSPRAGEADTQYF.

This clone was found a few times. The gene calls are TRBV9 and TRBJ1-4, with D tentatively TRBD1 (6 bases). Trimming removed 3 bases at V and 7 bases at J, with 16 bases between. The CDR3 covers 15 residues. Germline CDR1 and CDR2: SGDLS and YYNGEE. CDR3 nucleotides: TGTGCCAGCAGCGAAACCGGGACACCGAGTGAAAAACTGTTTTTT. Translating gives CASSETGTPSEKLFF.

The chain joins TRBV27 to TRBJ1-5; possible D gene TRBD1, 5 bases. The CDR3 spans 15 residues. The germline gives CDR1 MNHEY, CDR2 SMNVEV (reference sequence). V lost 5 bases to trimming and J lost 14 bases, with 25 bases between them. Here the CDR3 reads CASSPNPGGGRREHF. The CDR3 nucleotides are TGTGCCAGCAGTCCCAACCCTGGCGGGGGAAGAAGAGAGCATTTT.

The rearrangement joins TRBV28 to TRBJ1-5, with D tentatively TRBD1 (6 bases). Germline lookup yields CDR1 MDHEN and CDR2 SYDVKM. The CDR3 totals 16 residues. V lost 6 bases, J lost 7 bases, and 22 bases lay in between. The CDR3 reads CASSETLQGLGQPQHF. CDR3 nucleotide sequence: TGTGCCAGCAGCGAAACCCTACAGGGATTGGGGCAGCCCCAGCATTTT.